The T cell receptor (beta chain) described here comes from a study of cytomegalovirus exposure and HLA in healthy donors. A word on this clone: Its antigen is undetermined.

Clones were read by immunoSEQ multiplex PCR, and TCRdb kept only the in-frame ones, dropping some. The sample lists roughly 190,000 clones, more than 70% occurring once. The study's findings and limits: The study labeled fewer than 200 TCR beta chains cytomegalovirus-associated. Many donors carried some public TCRs, although rarity characterized most TCR sequences.

This receptor was taken from a woman under 30 in good health and CMV-seronegative. The sample taken for sequencing was PBMCs.

CDR3: CASSPNRVSNQPQHF. CDR3 DNA sequence: TGTGCCAGCTCACCAAACAGGGTGAGCAATCAGCCCCAGCATTTT. The chain combines TRBV18 with TRBJ1-5, with D possibly matching TRBD1 (6 bases). Germline CDR1 KGHSH, CDR2 LQKENI. The CDR3 is 15 amino acids. V lost 2 bases and J 1 base, leaving 9 bases between the germline ends.